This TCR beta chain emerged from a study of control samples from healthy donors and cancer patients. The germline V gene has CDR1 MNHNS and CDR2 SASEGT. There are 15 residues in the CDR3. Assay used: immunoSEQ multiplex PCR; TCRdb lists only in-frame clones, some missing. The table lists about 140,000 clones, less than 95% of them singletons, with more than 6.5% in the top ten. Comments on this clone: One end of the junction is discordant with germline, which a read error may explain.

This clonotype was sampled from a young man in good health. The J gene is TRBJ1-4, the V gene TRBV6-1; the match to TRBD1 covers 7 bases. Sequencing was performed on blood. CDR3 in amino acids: CASREDRVANEKLFF. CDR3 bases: TGTGCCAGCAGGGAAGACAGGGTAGCTAATGAAAAACTGTTTTTT.